This is a list of T cell receptor beta chains from one sample in a study of blood T cell repertoires in COVID-19. Data came from immunoSEQ multiplex PCR; TCRdb stores just in-frame clones and leaves some out. The sample has about 260,000 clones; less than 90% are singletons. Sequenced material: peripheral blood. These receptors originate from a man in his 60s who had recovered from COVID-19. Both conserved end residues are part of each CDR3.

v_gene	CDR3aa
TRBV19	CASSHLGGNYGYTF
TRBV6-2/TRBV6-3	CASRPHRVDGLYQPQHF
TRBV7-9	CASSSTWTGDYGYTF
TRBV7-2	CASSLAQGAGTEAFF
TRBV5-1	CASSLDSLNSPLHF
TRBV5-4	CASSLAPGQGGDSYEQYF
TRBV19	CASTDRRRGNTEAFF
TRBV4-2	CASSQDQDRGYGYTF
TRBV6-6	CASSLARTDTQYF
TRBV9	CASSAHQRGLGEQYF
TRBV18	CASSSGQGPNTEAFF
TRBV3-1/TRBV3-2	CASSLNVYGVFSYEQYF
TRBV5-6	CASRLTQGNYGYTF
TRBV13	CASSFGTGGYSGANVLTF
TRBV6-2/TRBV6-3	CASSYDYLSGGRGNQPQHF
TRBV6-6	CASRRSEGTGGSQPQHF
TRBV7-9	CASSRGGNTEAFF
TRBV2	CVSTRLAPGELFF
TRBV5-6	CASSLGAYNEQFF
TRBV6-2/TRBV6-3	CASSYSQLAAGTDTQYF
TRBV6-4	CASSVGTGWGAEAFF
TRBV29-1	CSAGRRNEKLFF
TRBV25-1	CASSEFGRSLHF
TRBV23-1	CASSHSPAGGLNEQYF
TRBV6-5	CASSTQTGGRQPQHF
TRBV3-1/TRBV3-2	CASKGQGETQYF
TRBV18	CASSAPGEEKLFF
TRBV20-1	CSAGQTPQYF
TRBV5-1	CASSLVSSYEQYF
TRBV19	CASSLRTGDGNTIYF
TRBV9	CASSGQTYGYTF
TRBV6-5	CASSTGTLGAEAFF
TRBV28	CASSSPRGGSNQPQHF